Described below is a single TCR beta chain sequence and its context. Primers: 60 Vbeta forward and 13 Jbeta reverse. Sequencing used immunoSEQ multiplex PCR; TCRdb keeps in-frame clones, though not all of them. The sample yields over 150,000 clones, around 81% seen once. The data belong to a study of cytomegalovirus exposure and HLA in healthy donors. Overall study: Of all 400 or so donors who were genotyped, about 84% belonged to the Caucasian-associated ancestry cluster.

This CDR3 has 12 amino acids. V shed 2 bases and J shed 6 bases, with 9 bases lying between them. Germline V gene data show CDR1 as SGHTS and CDR2 as YDEGEE. The chain carries TRBV5-8 and TRBJ2-7; D is undetermined. This receptor was obtained from a woman between 45 and 65 years old in good health and CMV-seronegative. The material sequenced was PBMCs. DNA for the CDR3: TGTGCCAGCAGCTTACGAGGAACCGAGCAGTACTTC. It translates to CASSLRGTEQYF. Based on the CDR3 plus reference TRBV5-8 and TRBJ2-7, the full variable domain is EAGVTQSPTHLIKTRGQQATLRCSPISGHTSVYWYQQALGLGLQFLLWYDEGEERNRGNFPPRFSGRQFPNYSSELNVNALELEDSALYLCASSLRGTEQYFGPGTRLTVT.